The 26 T cell receptor beta chains below come from one sample, sequenced in a study of molecular identifiers for immune sequencing clone quantification. TCRdb called the PCR reads again in MiXCR, with one record for every CDR3 protein. The sample has just under 650,000 distinct CDR3 sequences, roughly 21% seen once; the top ten hold 0.85%. The sequenced sample consisted of naive CD8+ T cells from blood, with Jurkat cell RNA spiked in. Subset indicated: FACS-sorted CD8+CD4-CCR7+CD45RA+ naive T cells. These receptors all come from a human donor in good health. Some libraries in this study had Jurkat cell RNA spiked in.

This clonotype turned up a few times. The gene calls are TRBV4-3 and TRBJ1-4; D gene unclear. V was shortened by 0 bases and J by 6 bases, with 14 bases between the two germline ends. The CDR3 totals 16 residues. CDR1 and CDR2 (germline): LGHNA, YSLEER. CDR3 sequence reads: CASSQDGTGMYEKLFF. The CDR3 DNA reads as TGCGCCAGCAGCCAAGACGGTACGGGGATGTATGAAAAACTGTTTTTT.

The V and J genes are TRBV28 and TRBJ2-1; no clear D. The germline CDR1 and CDR2 sequences are MDHEN and SYDVKM. CDR3 length: 13 residues. V lost 6 bases, J lost 5 bases, and 11 bases lay in between. CDR3 sequence: CASSYRLDNEQFF. In DNA, the CDR3 is TGTGCCAGCAGCTACAGACTTGACAATGAGCAGTTCTTC.

This chain connects TRBV20-1 to TRBJ2-7; possibly TRBD1 for D (5 bases). Germline CDR1 reads DFQATT; CDR2 reads SNEGSKA (reference sequence). V dropped 6 bases and J dropped 2 bases, with 20 bases sitting between them. This CDR3 has 15 amino acids. The CDR3 is CSAPDSQDLPYEQYF. In DNA form, the CDR3 reads TGCAGTGCCCCCGACAGTCAAGACCTCCCCTACGAGCAGTACTTC.

This clonotype was counted ten times or more. This rearrangement joins TRBV28 to TRBJ2-7; unclear D gene. The germline V and J ends were trimmed by 5 bases and 2 bases, with 4 bases remaining between them. This CDR3 has 11 amino acids. The V gene's germline CDR1 is MDHEN and CDR2 SYDVKM. The CDR3 nucleotides read TGTGCCAGCAGTGAGACCTACGAGCAGTACTTC. Protein product: CASSETYEQYF.

The chain employs TRBV20-1 and TRBJ2-5, with 9 bases fitting TRBD2. The CDR3 has 16 amino acids. Germline CDR1 is DFQATT and CDR2 is SNEGSKA (reference sequence). With 0 bases clipped from V and 2 bases from J, the junction kept 7 bases outside the gene matches. CDR3 nucleotides: TGCAGTGCTAGAGATATAGGCGGGAGGGGTCAAGAGACCCAGTACTTC. Translated: CSARDIGGRGQETQYF.

In regard to this clonotype: This may arise from a read error, as a much more abundant clone is one base away. This chain connects TRBV6-2 or TRBV6-3 to TRBJ2-1; D perhaps matches TRBD1 (9 bases). V gave up 7 bases and J gave up 4 bases, with 20 bases separating them. Germline V lookup: CDR1 MNHEY, CDR2 SVGEGT. The CDR3 covers 16 residues. Here the CDR3 reads CASTRPGGTGYNEQFF. For the CDR3, the DNA is TGTGCCAGCACTCGCCCGGGGGGGACAGGGTACAATGAGCAGTTCTTC.

This clonotype occurred many times. The chain carries TRBV29-1 and TRBJ2-1; D unclear. V shed 2 bases and J shed 12 bases, with 14 bases lying between them. Germline V lookup: CDR1 SQVTM, CDR2 ANQGSEA. CDR3 length: 12 amino acids. Here the CDR3 reads CSVETTVHGQFF. The CDR3 DNA reads TGCAGCGTTGAAACGACCGTGCACGGGCAGTTCTTC.

In the case of this clonotype: A clone one base away is much larger, so this may be a read error. The chain combines TRBV12-3 or TRBV12-4 with TRBJ1-1, with unresolved D. CDR3 length: 13 residues. The CDR3 coding sequence is TGTGCCAGCAGTCCCCCGTTGGCGGGAGAAGCTCTCTTT. The encoded protein is CASSPPLAGEALF.

This clonotype was detected ten times or more. The DNA for the CDR3 is TGTGCCAGCAGCCAACCTCCAGGGCCCAACACTGAAGCTTTCTTT. Encoded protein: CASSQPPGPNTEAFF. The chain uses TRBV3-1 and TRBJ1-1; tentative D call: TRBD1 (5 bases). With 2 bases removed from V and 2 bases from J, the gap between germline ends came to 12 bases. Looked up from germline, CDR1 is LGHDT and CDR2 is YNNKEL (reference sequence). The CDR3 runs 15 residues.

This chain connects TRBV7-9 to TRBJ2-2; D is possibly TRBD1 (7 bases). Germline CDR1 and CDR2: SEHNR and FQNEAQ (reference sequence). The CDR3 spans 17 residues. V was pared by 7 bases and J by 3 bases, with 21 bases between. CDR3 sequence reads: CASNFNPAGGHTGELFF. In DNA form, the CDR3 reads TGTGCCAGCAACTTTAACCCGGCAGGGGGGCACACCGGGGAGCTGTTTTTT.

A note on this clonotype: A junction boundary mismatches the germline segment, possibly from a read error. The chain uses TRBV5-1 and TRBJ1-2; no firm D call. Germline V CDR1 and CDR2: SGHRS, YFSETQ. The CDR3 sequence is 14 residues long. As DNA, the CDR3 is TGCGCCAGCAGCTCAGCTGGGGATTTCTATGGCCACACCTTC. Translated: CASSSAGDFYGHTF.

In its sample, this clonotype was seen many times. The chain recombines TRBV4-1 with TRBJ2-5, with D possibly TRBD2 on 5 matching bases. The CDR3 has 15 residues. The V and J ends lost 1 base and 5 bases respectively, with 14 bases between them. The germline CDR1 and CDR2 sequences are MGHRA and YSYEKL. The CDR3 is CASSQVPGSHETQYF. The CDR3 DNA reads TGCGCCAGCAGCCAAGTGCCGGGGAGCCACGAGACCCAGTACTTC.

This clonotype was seen a few times. V and J are TRBV27 and TRBJ2-7; D tentatively fits TRBD1 or TRBD2 (5 bases each). The CDR3 is 16 residues long. The V gene lost 5 bases and the J gene lost 1 base, with 18 bases spanning the gap. Germline values: CDR1 MNHEY, CDR2 SMNVEV (reference sequence). This chain's CDR3 is CASSPIGGHQSYEQYF. The CDR3 DNA sequence: TGTGCCAGCAGTCCTATTGGAGGACACCAATCCTACGAGCAGTACTTC.

A word on this clonotype: A much more abundant neighbour one base away suggests this may be a read error. This chain links TRBV30 with TRBJ1-1, with a weak D call TRBD1 (6 bases). Germline V gene data show CDR1 as GTSNPN and CDR2 as SVGIG (reference sequence). The CDR3 spans 14 residues. The V gene lost 1 base and the J gene lost 5 bases, with 14 bases spanning the gap. The CDR3 reads CAWSGVRGLTEAFF. DNA of the CDR3: TGTGCCTGGAGTGGTGTCAGGGGCCTTACTGAAGCTTTCTTT.

Details on this clonotype: It may be a read error: a sequence one base away is much more abundant. The V gene is TRBV4-3, the J gene TRBJ2-7, with D tentatively TRBD2 (5 bases). V dropped 0 bases and J dropped 3 bases, with 18 bases sitting between them. Germline assignment: CDR1 LGHNA and CDR2 YSLEER. The CDR3 runs 17 residues. This chain's CDR3 is CASSQDFAEGANYEQYF. The CDR3 coding sequence is TGCGCCAGCAGCCAAGACTTTGCAGAGGGCGCGAACTACGAGCAGTACTTC.

The table lists this clonotype with many counts. The chain has TRBV7-9 and TRBJ1-3; tentative D call: TRBD1 (5 bases). Trimming left V 5 bases short and J 2 bases short, with 13 bases between. The germline V gene has CDR1 SEHNR and CDR2 FQNEAQ (reference sequence). The CDR3 has 15 residues. In DNA, the CDR3 is TGTGCCAGCAGCCCATGGGCAGGGCCTGGAAACACCATATATTTT. Translation: CASSPWAGPGNTIYF.

This rearrangement joins TRBV27 to TRBJ2-7; D perhaps matches TRBD2 (6 bases). The CDR3 totals 13 residues. The V end was cut by 4 bases, the J end by 4 bases, with 11 bases between. Germline loops: CDR1 MNHEY, CDR2 SMNVEV (reference sequence). CDR3 loop: CASSWQAGYEQYF. CDR3 nucleotides: TGTGCCAGCAGTTGGCAGGCGGGATACGAGCAGTACTTC.

This clonotype was counted ten times or more. The V and J genes are TRBV28 and TRBJ2-7; 9 positions agree with TRBD1. V gave up 4 bases and J gave up 3 bases; unmatched junction bases: 16. Germline values: CDR1 MDHEN, CDR2 SYDVKM. There are 18 residues in the CDR3. CDR3 residues: CASSSAPGGQGIVYEQYF. In DNA, the CDR3 is TGTGCCAGCAGTTCAGCCCCGGGGGGACAGGGTATCGTCTACGAGCAGTACTTC.

This clonotype showed up many times. The V gene is TRBV21-1, the J gene TRBJ2-2; the D call TRBD1 from the table was never checked on the DNA. TRBV21-1 has pseudogene status. There are 15 residues in the CDR3. CDR3 coding DNA: TGTGCCAGCAGCCAGGGGGGGGCCAACACCGGGGAGCTGTTTTTT. The encoded protein is CASSQGGANTGELFF.

The sample holds many counts of this clonotype. The gene calls are TRBV6-2 or TRBV6-3 and TRBJ2-7; unclear D gene. V dropped 6 bases and J dropped 1 base, with 13 bases sitting between them. This CDR3 contains 14 residues. Germline V CDR1 and CDR2: MNHEY, SVGEGT. The CDR3 DNA reads as TGTGCCAGCAGCTTCTCTTGGGGATCCTACGAGCAGTACTTC. Its translation is CASSFSWGSYEQYF.

The genes are TRBV5-1 and TRBJ2-4; D unclear. V was trimmed by 0 bases and J by 12 bases, leaving 7 bases between them. From germline, CDR1 is SGHRS and CDR2 YFSETQ. The CDR3 spans 11 residues. CDR3 sequence: CASSLGIHQYF. In DNA form, the CDR3 reads TGCGCCAGCAGCTTGGGGATACATCAGTACTTC.

The J gene is TRBJ2-2, the V gene TRBV7-9, with D perhaps matching TRBD2 (6 bases). From germline, CDR1 is SEHNR and CDR2 FQNEAQ (reference sequence). The CDR3 sequence is 15 residues long. The germline V and J ends were trimmed by 5 bases and 6 bases, with 16 bases remaining between them. The CDR3 region is CASSQPRDSPGELFF. In DNA, the CDR3 is TGTGCCAGCAGCCAGCCCCGGGACTCCCCCGGGGAGCTGTTTTTT.

The chain recombines TRBV9 with TRBJ2-2; D is tentatively TRBD1 or TRBD2 (5 bases each). V gave up 2 bases and J gave up 0 bases, with 14 bases separating them. The CDR3 is 17 amino acids. In germline, CDR1 is SGDLS, CDR2 YYNGEE. Written as DNA, the CDR3 is TGTGCCAGCAGCGTGGAGGCGGCAGGGCCGAACACCGGGGAGCTGTTTTTT. This translates into CASSVEAAGPNTGELFF.

This clonotype was recorded at least ten times. V is TRBV5-5 and J is TRBJ2-7; D possibly matches TRBD1 or TRBD2 (5 bases each). This CDR3 spans 14 amino acids. Germline assignment: CDR1 SGHKS and CDR2 YYEKEE (reference sequence). V was shortened by 1 base and J by 0 bases, with 8 bases between the two germline ends. CDR3 loop: CASSLWGPSYEQYF. For the CDR3, the DNA is TGTGCCAGCAGCTTGTGGGGACCCTCCTACGAGCAGTACTTC.

At least ten counts were recorded for this clonotype. The chain couples TRBV20-1 to TRBJ1-2; maybe TRBD1 (5 bases). Germline CDR1 and CDR2: DFQATT and SNEGSKA (reference sequence). This CDR3 is built from 13 residues. Trimming removed 0 bases from V and 8 bases from J, with 13 bases in between. The CDR3: CSARDVGVEGYTF. CDR3 bases: TGCAGTGCTAGAGATGTAGGGGTTGAAGGCTACACCTTC.

There are many counts of this clonotype. The rearrangement joins TRBV14 to TRBJ2-7, with TRBD1 matching over 8 bases. The V and J ends lost 1 base and 2 bases, in that order; junction bases with no gene match: 4. The germline CDR1 and CDR2 sequences are SGHDN and FVKESK. This CDR3 is 15 amino acids long. In DNA, the CDR3 is TGTGCCAGCAGCCAAGGTTGGGGACAGGCCTACGAGCAGTACTTC. Residues: CASSQGWGQAYEQYF.